Listed below are T cell receptor beta chains from one sample, sequenced in a study of Ad26.COV2.S vaccination and SARS-CoV-2 variants. Assay used: immunoSEQ multiplex PCR; TCRdb lists only in-frame clones, some missing. The data hold approximately 300,000 clones, with over 80% observed a single time. Specimen: peripheral blood, collected in a trial of Ad26.COV2.S vaccine versus placebo. The receptors here all came from a person aged 18-65 years who received the Ad26.COV2.S COVID-19 vaccine or a placebo. Each CDR3 is given with its conserved first and last residue. A D gene is named only where the DNA matches it firmly. The size entry is marked missing in some rows and otherwise reads once, few, many or a size class.

-	-	TRBV21-1	TRBJ2-3	TGTGCCAGCAGCAACCAGGGGGGCGTCACAGATACGCAGTATTTT	CASSNQGGVTDTQYF
TRBD1	-	TRBV7-3	TRBJ2-4	TGTGCCAGCAGTCCAATGGGACAGGCCAAAAACATTCAGTACTTC	CASSPMGQAKNIQYF
TRBD1	-	TRBV3-1/TRBV3-2	TRBJ1-5	TGTGCCAGCAGCGGGACAGTCAATAGCAATCAGCCCCAGCATTTT	CASSGTVNSNQPQHF
-	-	TRBV5-5	TRBJ2-3	TGTGCCAGCAGCTCGTACACAGGGTCCCCCACAGATACGCAGTATTTT	CASSSYTGSPTDTQYF
TRBD1	-	TRBV7-2	TRBJ1-4	TGTGCCAGCAGCCCAGGGGGTGGGACAGCTAATGAAAAACTGTTTTTT	CASSPGGGTANEKLFF
-	-	TRBV3-1/TRBV3-2	TRBJ2-3	TGTGCCAGCAGCCCCCAGACAGTTCGCACAGATACGCAGTATTTT	CASSPQTVRTDTQYF
-	-	TRBV3-1/TRBV3-2	TRBJ2-5	TGTGCCAGCAGCCAAGAGTCCGGGATCCAAGAGACCCAGTACTTC	CASSQESGIQETQYF
-	few	TRBV19	TRBJ1-1	TGTGCCAGTAGTCCAGGGGCGATCAACACTGAAGCTTTCTTT	CASSPGAINTEAFF
-	many	TRBV28	TRBJ2-7	TGTGCCAAGGGCCCTAAGGGCCACGAGCAGTACTTC	CAKGPKGHEQYF
TRBD1	few	TRBV7-9	TRBJ1-2	TGTGCCAGCAGCTATGCGGACAGGGTAAACTATGGCTACACCTTC	CASSYADRVNYGYTF
-	-	TRBV6-5	TRBJ1-2	TGTGCCAGCAGTTCCGGACGTCTGTATGGCTACACCTTC	CASSSGRLYGYTF